The 17 T cell receptor beta chains in this list originate from one sample, sequenced in a study of response to subunit inactivated influenza vaccine. Each CDR3 protein gets one entry after TCRdb re-called the RT-PCR reads with MiXCR. The sample carries about 480,000 distinct CDR3 sequences, 10% to 11% recorded once. Source: PBMCs from blood, taken roughly 47 days after vaccination. These receptors were collected from a man aged 50 to 60 who received an inactivated influenza vaccine.

This clonotype was picked up many times. V gene TRBV12-3 or TRBV12-4 combines with J gene TRBJ2-1; 8 nucleotides align to TRBD2. CDR3 length equals 14 residues. Trimming at V came to 4 bases and at J to 7 bases, leaving 6 bases not matched to a gene. CDR3: CASSSGTSRNEQFF. The CDR3 DNA is TGTGCCAGCAGTTCCGGGACTAGTAGGAATGAGCAGTTCTTC.

This clonotype occurred once. J is TRBJ2-5 and V is TRBV7-9; perhaps TRBD2 as D (6 bases). V lost 1 base and J lost 6, with 9 bases in between. Germline V gene data show CDR1 as SEHNR and CDR2 as FQNEAQ (reference sequence). This CDR3 has 13 residues. This CDR3 is CASSLVREQTQYF. CDR3 DNA: TGTGCCAGCAGCTTAGTGCGGGAACAGACCCAGTACTTC.

This clonotype showed up just a few times. The chain couples TRBV20-1 to TRBJ1-4; D is possibly TRBD1 (6 bases). The CDR3 consists of 16 residues. Deletions cut 1 base from V and 7 bases from J, with 19 bases between. CDR1 and CDR2 (germline): DFQATT, SNEGSKA (reference sequence). CDR3: CSARGTGTRGGEKLFF. In DNA, the CDR3 is TGCAGTGCTAGAGGTACAGGGACGAGAGGAGGTGAAAAACTGTTTTTT.

This chain links TRBV6-2 or TRBV6-3 with TRBJ2-5; 7 bases match TRBD1. The CDR3 is 14 residues long. The V gene end was trimmed by 7 bases and the J gene end by 2 bases; junction bases not matched to a gene: 7. Germline CDR1 and CDR2: MNHEY and SVGEGT. The CDR3 bases are TGTGCCAGCACCCGGGACAGAATACAAGAGACCCAGTACTTC. It yields the protein CASTRDRIQETQYF.

The table lists this clonotype with many counts. This rearrangement joins TRBV5-6 to TRBJ1-5; 8 nucleotides line up with TRBD1. Germline CDR1 reads SGHDT; CDR2 reads YYEEEE. This CDR3 spans 14 amino acids. The J segment lost 10 bases and the V segment lost 4 bases, leaving 10 bases of the junction unmatched. CDR3 nucleotide sequence: TGTGCCAGCAGCGCCGGGACAGGACGTGGTCCCCAGCATTTT. It yields the protein CASSAGTGRGPQHF.

The CDR3 bases are TGCAGTCTTCTTCCGGGACAGGGAATAGAGACCCAGTACTTC. Residues: CSLLPGQGIETQYF. V usage is TRBV20-1 and J usage is TRBJ2-5, with 9 bases aligning to TRBD1. The CDR3 spans 14 residues. Germline V gives CDR1 DFQATT, CDR2 SNEGSKA (reference sequence). The J segment lost 4 bases and the V segment lost 8 bases, leaving 11 bases of the junction unmatched.

This clonotype was counted many times. The chain carries TRBV4-3 and TRBJ2-7; the match to TRBD2 covers 10 bases. Germline assignment: CDR1 LGHNA and CDR2 YSLEER. The V gene end was trimmed by 3 bases and the J gene end by 2 bases; junction bases not matched to a gene: 4. The CDR3 is 15 residues long. The CDR3 region has the DNA TGCGCCAGCAGCCATGGGACTAGCGCCGCCTACGAGCAGTACTTC. Translating it yields CASSHGTSAAYEQYF.

On this clonotype itself: Germline is not matched at one junction end, which may reflect a read error. The chain is built from TRBV6-5 and TRBJ2-3, with D perhaps TRBD1 or TRBD2 (6 bases each). CDR1 and CDR2 (germline): MNHEY, SVGAGI. The CDR3 runs 17 residues. Here the CDR3 reads CASSYSGHPTSTDTKYF. As DNA, the CDR3 is TGTGCCAGCAGTTACTCGGGACACCCAACTAGCACAGATACGAAGTATTTT.

This clonotype was picked up a small number of times. This sequence joins TRBV7-9 and TRBJ1-4; D might be TRBD1 (5 bases). The germline gives CDR1 SEHNR, CDR2 FQNEAQ (reference sequence). With 5 bases removed from V and 5 bases from J, the gap between germline ends came to 15 bases. This CDR3 comprises 15 residues. In DNA, the CDR3 is TGTGCCAGCAGCCCCCAGGCAGGGTTGAATGAAAAACTGTTTTTT. As protein: CASSPQAGLNEKLFF.

The sample holds many counts of this clonotype. The rearrangement joins TRBV7-2 to TRBJ2-3; 8 nucleotides align to TRBD2. Trimming at V came to 5 bases and at J to 0 bases, leaving 7 bases not matched to a gene. Germline V gene sequence: CDR1 SGHTA, CDR2 FQGNSA. CDR3 size: 16 residues. The DNA for the CDR3 is TGTGCCAGCAGCCGACTTGGCGGGGGGAGCACAGATACGCAGTATTTT. Its protein product is CASSRLGGGSTDTQYF.

This clonotype has at least ten counts. The J gene is TRBJ1-1, the V gene TRBV20-1, with 8 bases that match TRBD1. The J segment lost 0 bases and the V segment lost 5 bases, leaving 5 bases of the junction unmatched. Germline V gene sequence: CDR1 DFQATT, CDR2 SNEGSKA (reference sequence). This CDR3 comprises 14 residues. CDR3 amino acids: CSAPWTGMNTEAFF. The CDR3 coding sequence is TGCAGTGCTCCATGGACAGGGATGAACACTGAAGCTTTCTTT.

This clonotype was detected ten times or more. In DNA form, the CDR3 reads TGTGCCAGCAGCCGGACAGCCCCCGGCACTGAAGCTTTCTTT. Translation gives CASSRTAPGTEAFF. The chain uses TRBV12-3 or TRBV12-4 and TRBJ1-1, with D possibly matching TRBD1 (6 bases). The CDR3 extends over 14 amino acids. Trimming took off 6 bases at V and 4 bases at J, with 15 bases between the two ends.

This clonotype was counted only a few times. The rearrangement joins TRBV11-2 to TRBJ1-5, with 7 bases identical to TRBD1. V lost 0 bases to trimming and J lost 7 bases; unmatched junction nucleotides: 6. Germline V gene data show CDR1 as SGHAT and CDR2 as FQNNGV. There are 15 residues in the CDR3. The CDR3 loop reads CASSLEGGRRQPQHF. In nucleotides, the CDR3 is TGTGCCAGCAGCTTAGAAGGGGGCAGGAGGCAGCCCCAGCATTTT.

This clonotype has at least ten counts. This chain joins TRBV12-3 or TRBV12-4 and TRBJ1-2; 7 nucleotides agree with TRBD1. The CDR3 has 13 amino acids. V shed 5 bases, J shed 7 bases, and the junction held 7 bases outside the gene matches. The CDR3 bases are TGTGCCAGCAGTCCACAAAACAGGGGTGGCTACACCTTC. Protein: CASSPQNRGGYTF.

This clonotype showed up just a few times. The chain links TRBV27 to TRBJ1-2; D is unresolved. The V and J ends lost 2 bases and 2 bases respectively, with 9 bases between them. This CDR3 spans 14 amino acids. The germline CDR1 and CDR2 sequences are MNHEY and SMNVEV (reference sequence). In nucleotides, the CDR3 is TGTGCCAGCAGTTTAAACAGAGCAAACTATGGCTACACCTTC. Residues: CASSLNRANYGYTF.

Regarding this clonotype: Given a much more abundant clone one base away, this may be a read error. DNA of the CDR3: TGTGCCAGCAGAGAGTCAGGGGGAGAGCAGTACTTC. Encoded protein: CASRESGGEQYF. This chain connects TRBV6-1 to TRBJ2-7; 7 nucleotides line up with TRBD1. CDR1 MNHNS and CDR2 SASEGT come from the germline V gene. The ends lost 6 bases at V and 7 bases at J; junction bases unmatched: 6. This CDR3 contains 12 residues.

The chain uses TRBV5-1 and TRBJ1-4; D not certain. Germline values: CDR1 SGHRS, CDR2 YFSETQ. The V gene lost 2 bases and the J gene lost 0 bases, with 8 bases spanning the gap. There are 15 residues in the CDR3. The CDR3 sequence: CASSFARATNEKLFF. In DNA form, the CDR3 reads TGCGCCAGCAGCTTTGCCAGAGCAACTAATGAAAAACTGTTTTTT.